The 14 T cell receptor beta chains below all came from one sample that was sequenced in a study of radiotherapy plus CTLA-4 blockade in lung cancer. TCRdb's table, derived via immunoSEQ multiplex PCR, lists solely in-frame clones and lacks some. The data show 40,000 to 60,000 clones, 75% to 90% seen once. This sample comprised peripheral blood, obtained from a patient treated with radiotherapy plus ipilimumab. Source of these receptors: a human donor with non-small cell lung cancer that progressed on radiotherapy plus ipilimumab. Some clones in this sample may be carry-over from other donors' samples.

Only a few counts were recorded for this clone. The gene calls are TRBV27 and TRBJ2-7; D is possibly TRBD2 (5 bases). The CDR3 loop spans 15 amino acids. The germline V and J ends were trimmed by 5 bases and 2 bases, with 16 bases remaining between them. From germline, CDR1 is MNHEY and CDR2 SMNVEV (reference sequence). CDR3 bases: TGTGCCAGCAGTGAGGCGGGCTCGGGCCCCTACGAGCAGTACTTC. As protein: CASSEAGSGPYEQYF.

The chain is built from TRBV5-1 and TRBJ2-7, with unresolved D. Germline CDR1 reads SGHRS; CDR2 reads YFSETQ. With 0 bases removed from V and 3 bases from J, the gap between germline ends came to 7 bases. This CDR3 is built from 13 residues. The CDR3 loop reads CASSLELVYEQYF. The CDR3 DNA follows: TGCGCCAGCAGCTTGGAGCTAGTCTACGAGCAGTACTTC.

The chain joins TRBV7-2 to TRBJ1-1; 10 positions agree with TRBD1. The junction had 11 bases not matched to a gene; V was cut back by 6 bases and J by 7 bases. CDR1 is SGHTA, CDR2 FQGNSA, per germline. This CDR3 is built from 15 residues. The CDR3 coding sequence is TGTGCCAGCAGACTTACCGGGACAGGGGTCGGTGAAGCTTTCTTT. Residues: CASRLTGTGVGEAFF. Full variable domain (outside the CDR3, taken from reference TRBV7-2 and TRBJ1-1): GAGVSQSPSNKVTEKGKDVELRCDPISGHTALYWYRQSLGQGLEFLIYFQGNSAPDKSGLPSDRFSAERTGGSVSTLTIQRTQQEDSAVYLCASRLTGTGVGEAFFGQGTRLTVV.

The chain has TRBV7-2 and TRBJ2-6, with D uncertain. Between the trimmed V and J ends, which lost 11 bases and 0 bases, there was a span of 5 bases. Germline-derived CDR1 and CDR2 are SGHTA and FQGNSA. The CDR3 totals 12 residues. In DNA form, the CDR3 reads TGTGCCTCCCGCTCTGGGGCCAACGTCCTGACTTTC. As protein: CASRSGANVLTF.

The chain carries TRBV6-1 and TRBJ1-1; TRBD1 agrees at 9 bases. With 6 bases clipped from V and 4 bases from J, the junction kept 9 bases outside the gene matches. There are 15 residues in the CDR3. Looked up from germline, CDR1 is MNHNS and CDR2 is SASEGT. CDR3 in amino acids: CASSRDRDSVTEAFF. The CDR3 nucleotides are TGTGCCAGCAGCCGGGACAGGGATTCAGTCACTGAAGCTTTCTTT.

The V and J genes are TRBV27 and TRBJ1-4; 7 nucleotides match TRBD1. The germline V gene has CDR1 MNHEY and CDR2 SMNVEV (reference sequence). V trimming: 4 bases; J trimming: 8 bases; junction bases outside the gene matches: 13. The CDR3 covers 16 residues. CDR3 region: CASSSYRQGSGEKLFF. CDR3 sequence (DNA): TGTGCCAGCAGTTCCTATCGACAGGGATCGGGCGAAAAACTGTTTTTT.

As DNA, the CDR3 is TGCGCCAGCAGCCCCGGGGGTGACATTGCCCAGAACACTGAAGCTTTCTTT. Its protein is CASSPGGDIAQNTEAFF. The gene calls are TRBV4-1 and TRBJ1-1, with D perhaps matching TRBD1 (5 bases). CDR3 length: 17 amino acids. V was pared by 4 bases and J by 1 base, with 19 bases between. Germline CDR1 reads MGHRA; CDR2 reads YSYEKL.

The chain recombines TRBV6-4 with TRBJ1-1; D gene unclear. Trimming removed 2 bases at V and 0 bases at J, with 16 bases between. Per germline, CDR1 MRHNA and CDR2 SNTAGT. This CDR3 is built from 17 residues. The CDR3 is CASSDRLATHLNTEAFF. In nucleotides, the CDR3 is TGTGCCAGCAGTGACAGGCTAGCCACCCATCTGAACACTGAAGCTTTCTTT.

The CDR3 DNA reads TGTGCCAGCAGCAGGACTAGCGGGAGTCCCCAGACCCAGTACTTC. It is translated as CASSRTSGSPQTQYF. The rearrangement uses TRBV14 and TRBJ2-5, with TRBD2 matching over 13 bases. The CDR3 totals 15 residues. The V gene's germline CDR1 is SGHDN and CDR2 FVKESK. V lost 5 bases to trimming and J lost 6 bases; unmatched junction nucleotides: 6. The full variable domain, completed using reference TRBV14 and TRBJ2-5, is EAGVTQFPSHSVIEKGQTVTLRCDPISGHDNLYWYRRVMGKEIKFLLHFVKESKQDESGMPNNRFLAERTGGTYSTLKVQPAELEDSGVYFCASSRTSGSPQTQYFGPGTRLLVL.

The V and J genes are TRBV4-3 and TRBJ1-1; perhaps TRBD1 as D (6 bases). The CDR3 spans 14 residues. From germline, CDR1 is LGHNA and CDR2 YSLEER. Trimming shortened V by 1 base and J by 1 base, and 7 bases separated the two germline ends. Here the CDR3 reads CASSQGTANTEAFF. CDR3 in DNA: TGCGCCAGCAGCCAAGGGACAGCGAACACTGAAGCTTTCTTT.

The V and J genes are TRBV5-4 and TRBJ1-1, with 8 bases identical to TRBD1. There are 14 residues in the CDR3. CDR1 is SGHNT and CDR2 is YYREEE in the germline V gene (reference sequence). The J segment lost 6 bases and the V segment lost 3 bases, leaving 7 bases of the junction unmatched. CDR3 coding DNA: TGTGCCAGCAGCTCTACCACAGGGGGGCCTGAAGCTTTCTTT. Its translation is CASSSTTGGPEAFF.

The gene calls are TRBV7-9 and TRBJ2-5; 10 positions match TRBD2. Trimming removed 2 bases from V and 0 bases from J; junction bases left unmatched: 9. Germline CDR1 SEHNR, CDR2 FQNEAQ (reference sequence). The CDR3 runs 18 residues. CDR3 amino acids: CASSLKLGAGGYQETQYF. The DNA of the CDR3 is TGTGCCAGCAGCTTAAAGTTAGGAGCGGGGGGGTACCAAGAGACCCAGTACTTC. Variable domain in full (rest from reference TRBV7-9 and TRBJ2-5): DTGVSQNPRHKITKRGQNVTFRCDPISEHNRLYWYRQTLGQGPEFLTYFQNEAQLEKSRLLSDRFSAERPKGSFSTLEIQRTEQGDSAMYLCASSLKLGAGGYQETQYFGPGTRLLVL.

The chain links TRBV7-6 to TRBJ2-7, with D possibly TRBD2 on 6 matching bases. Trimming took 8 bases from V and 7 from J, leaving 24 bases between them. This CDR3 has 15 residues. Germline V gives CDR1 SGHVS, CDR2 FNYEAQ. In DNA, the CDR3 is TGTGCCAGCGCAGATGGTAGCGGAGGGCCCGGAGAGCAGTACTTC. Amino acids: CASADGSGGPGEQYF.

This chain links TRBV19 with TRBJ2-7; possible D gene TRBD2, 5 bases. The CDR3 length is 15 residues. Trimming shortened V by 3 bases and J by 4 bases, and 16 bases separated the two germline ends. Germline V gives CDR1 LNHDA, CDR2 SQIVND (reference sequence). The CDR3 sequence: CASSIGGPLGYEQYF. The CDR3 DNA is TGTGCCAGTAGTATTGGCGGGCCCTTGGGGTACGAGCAGTACTTC.